A single sample gave rise to the 5 T cell receptor beta chains below, sequenced in a study of shared clonotypes between healthy human individuals. Clones were sequenced by immunoSEQ multiplex PCR, and TCRdb holds only the in-frame ones, with some missing. The data show about 1.1 million clones, around three quarters seen once. The material sequenced was memory CD4+ T cells from PBMCs. The subset: CD45RA-negative fraction. The receptors originated from a man between 18 and 35 years old in good health. Some clones in this sample may be carry-over from other donors' samples.

This clone was seen only once. The CDR3 DNA reads TGTGCCAGCAGCCAACAGACAGGGACAGATACGCAGTATTTT. Its protein product is CASSQQTGTDTQYF. The rearrangement uses TRBV14 and TRBJ2-3, with TRBD1 matching over 7 bases. Germline CDR1 is SGHDN and CDR2 is FVKESK. The CDR3 loop spans 14 amino acids. The V and J ends lost 2 bases and 3 bases, in that order; junction bases with no gene match: 2.

The chain carries TRBV18 and TRBJ2-7; 9 nucleotides agree with TRBD2. There are 14 residues in the CDR3. V gave up 4 bases and J gave up 3 bases; unmatched junction bases: 4. Germline V gene lookup returns CDR1 KGHSH and CDR2 LQKENI. The CDR3 here is CASSRASGIYEQYF. The CDR3 nucleotides are TGTGCCAGCTCACGGGCTAGCGGGATCTACGAGCAGTACTTC.

The rearrangement links TRBV4-1 to TRBJ1-4; the D is unclear. Germline CDR1 and CDR2: MGHRA and YSYEKL. This CDR3 has 15 amino acids. The ends were cut back, 0 bases at V and 10 bases at J, with 15 bases in the middle. CDR3 loop: CASSQEKPIMGKLFF. In DNA form, the CDR3 reads TGCGCCAGCAGCCAAGAAAAGCCTATAATGGGAAAACTGTTTTTT.

The chain couples TRBV5-5 to TRBJ1-6, with 9 bases aligning to TRBD1. This CDR3 is built from 15 residues. CDR1 is SGHKS and CDR2 is YYEKEE in the germline V gene (reference sequence). J was trimmed by 9 bases and V by 2 bases; bases with no gene match: 6. Written as DNA, the CDR3 is TGTGCCAGCAGCTTAGAACAGGGGGCGCGTTCACCCCTCCACTTT. Translation gives CASSLEQGARSPLHF. Looking up the rest from reference TRBV5-5 and TRBJ1-6 gives the full variable domain: DAGVTQSPTHLIKTRGQQVTLRCSPISGHKSVSWYQQVLGQGPQFIFQYYEKEERGRGNFPDRFSARQFPNYSSELNVNALLLGDSALYLCASSLEQGARSPLHFGNGTRLTVT.

This sequence joins TRBV5-1 and TRBJ1-1, with D tentatively TRBD1 (5 bases). The CDR3 extends over 15 amino acids. The germline CDR1 and CDR2 sequences are SGHRS and YFSETQ. Between the trimmed V and J ends, which lost 3 bases and 1 base, there was a span of 13 bases. CDR3 residues: CASSWAGGTNTEAFF. Written as DNA, the CDR3 is TGCGCCAGCAGCTGGGCGGGTGGGACGAACACTGAAGCTTTCTTT.